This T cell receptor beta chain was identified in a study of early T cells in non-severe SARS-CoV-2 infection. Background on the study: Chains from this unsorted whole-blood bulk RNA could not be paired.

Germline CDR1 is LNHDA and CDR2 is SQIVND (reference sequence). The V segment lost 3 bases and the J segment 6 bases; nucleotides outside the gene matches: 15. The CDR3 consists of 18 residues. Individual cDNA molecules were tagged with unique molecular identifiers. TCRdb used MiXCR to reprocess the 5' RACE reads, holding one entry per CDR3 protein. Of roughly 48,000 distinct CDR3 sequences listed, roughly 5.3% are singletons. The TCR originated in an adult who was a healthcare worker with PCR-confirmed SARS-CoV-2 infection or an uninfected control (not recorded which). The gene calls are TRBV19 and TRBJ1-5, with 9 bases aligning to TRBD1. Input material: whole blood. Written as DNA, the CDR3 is TGTGCCAGTAGTATTTCCACCCCCGGGACAGGGACTCCTCAGCCCCAGCATTTT. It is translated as CASSISTPGTGTPQPQHF.